These 5 T cell receptor beta chains came from one sample sequenced in a study of monozygotic twins with inflammatory bowel disease. TCRdb reanalyzed the 5' RACE reads, giving one entry per CDR3 protein sequence and no DNA. The repertoire table contains fewer than 200,000 distinct CDR3 sequences. Sequenced sample: blood. These receptor sequences come from a human donor with ulcerative colitis or Crohn's disease, or a healthy co-twin of an affected twin (not recorded which).

The V and J genes are TRBV25-1 and TRBJ2-4; TCRdb lists TRBD1, though no DNA is available to test this call. CDR1 is MGHDK and CDR2 is SYGVNS in the germline V gene. This CDR3 region has 13 residues. The CDR3 region is CASMDHGRDIQYF.

This sequence joins TRBV7-8 and TRBJ2-2; the TCRdb call, TRBD1, lacks DNA for checking. Germline loops: CDR1 SGHVS, CDR2 FQNEAQ. The CDR3 is 16 amino acids. CDR3 in amino acids: CASSFLPPLRGGELFF.

The gene calls are TRBV2 and TRBJ1-2. The CDR3 consists of 13 residues. Germline assignment: CDR1 SNHLY and CDR2 FYNNEI. CDR3 region: CASSRTYNYGYTF.

V usage is TRBV20-1 and J usage is TRBJ2-1; TCRdb's assignment of TRBD2 cannot be checked, as there is no DNA. Germline loops: CDR1 DFQATT, CDR2 SNEGSKA (reference sequence). CDR3 length: 14 residues. The CDR3 is CSAPPSGTYNEQFF.

The chain carries TRBV24-1 and TRBJ2-2; TCRdb's assignment of TRBD1 cannot be checked, as there is no DNA. CDR1 is KGHDR and CDR2 is SFDVKD in the germline V gene. The CDR3 runs to 15 residues. The CDR3 is CATSDPGTDTGELFF.